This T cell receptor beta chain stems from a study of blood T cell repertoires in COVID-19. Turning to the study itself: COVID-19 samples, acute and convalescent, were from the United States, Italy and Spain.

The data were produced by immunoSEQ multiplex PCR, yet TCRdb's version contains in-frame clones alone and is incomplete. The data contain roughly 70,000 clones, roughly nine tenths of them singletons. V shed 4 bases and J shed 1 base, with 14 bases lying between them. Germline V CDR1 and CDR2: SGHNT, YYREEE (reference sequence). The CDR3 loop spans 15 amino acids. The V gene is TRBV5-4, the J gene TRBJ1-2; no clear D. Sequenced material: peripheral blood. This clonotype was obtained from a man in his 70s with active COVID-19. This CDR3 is CASSTPGAGNYGYTF. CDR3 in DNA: TGTGCCAGCAGCACCCCCGGTGCCGGTAACTATGGCTACACCTTC.